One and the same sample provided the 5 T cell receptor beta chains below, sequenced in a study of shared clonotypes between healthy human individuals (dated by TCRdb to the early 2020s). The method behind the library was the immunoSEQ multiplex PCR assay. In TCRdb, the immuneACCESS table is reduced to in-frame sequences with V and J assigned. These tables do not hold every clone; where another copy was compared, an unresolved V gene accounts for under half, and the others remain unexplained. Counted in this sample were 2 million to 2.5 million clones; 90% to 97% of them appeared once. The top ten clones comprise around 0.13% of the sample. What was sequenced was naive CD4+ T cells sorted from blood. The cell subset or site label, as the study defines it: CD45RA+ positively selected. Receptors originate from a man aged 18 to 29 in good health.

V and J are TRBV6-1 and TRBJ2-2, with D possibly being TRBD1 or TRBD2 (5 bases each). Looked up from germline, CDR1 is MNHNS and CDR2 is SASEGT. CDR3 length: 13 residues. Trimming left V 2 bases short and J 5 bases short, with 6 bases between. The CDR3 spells CASSEWGTGELFF. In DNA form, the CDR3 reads TGTGCCAGCAGTGAATGGGGGACCGGGGAGCTGTTTTTT.

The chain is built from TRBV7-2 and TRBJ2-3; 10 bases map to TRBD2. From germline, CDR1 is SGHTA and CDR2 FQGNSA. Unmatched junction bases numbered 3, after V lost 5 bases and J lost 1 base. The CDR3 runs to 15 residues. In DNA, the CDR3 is TGTGCCAGCAGCAGAGGGACTAGCGGCACAGATACGCAGTATTTT. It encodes CASSRGTSGTDTQYF.

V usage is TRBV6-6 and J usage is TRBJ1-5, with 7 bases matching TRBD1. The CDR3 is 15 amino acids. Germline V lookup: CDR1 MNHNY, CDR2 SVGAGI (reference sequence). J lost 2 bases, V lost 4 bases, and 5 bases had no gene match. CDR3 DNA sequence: TGTGCCAGCAGTTTACTTACAGGGGGCAATCAGCCCCAGCATTTT. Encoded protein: CASSLLTGGNQPQHF.

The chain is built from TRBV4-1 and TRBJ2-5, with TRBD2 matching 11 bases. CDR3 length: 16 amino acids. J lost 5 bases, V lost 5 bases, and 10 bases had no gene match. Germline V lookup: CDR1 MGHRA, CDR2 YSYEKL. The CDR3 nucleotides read TGCGCCAGCAGCGAAATCCGGACTAGCGGGTTTGAGACCCAGTACTTC. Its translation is CASSEIRTSGFETQYF.

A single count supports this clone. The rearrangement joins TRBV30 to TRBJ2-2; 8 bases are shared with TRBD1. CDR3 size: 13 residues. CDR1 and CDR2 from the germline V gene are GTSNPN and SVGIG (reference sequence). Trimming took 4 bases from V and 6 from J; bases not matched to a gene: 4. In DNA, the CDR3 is TGTGCCTGGACCCAGGGGGCGGCCGGGGAGCTGTTTTTT. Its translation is CAWTQGAAGELFF.